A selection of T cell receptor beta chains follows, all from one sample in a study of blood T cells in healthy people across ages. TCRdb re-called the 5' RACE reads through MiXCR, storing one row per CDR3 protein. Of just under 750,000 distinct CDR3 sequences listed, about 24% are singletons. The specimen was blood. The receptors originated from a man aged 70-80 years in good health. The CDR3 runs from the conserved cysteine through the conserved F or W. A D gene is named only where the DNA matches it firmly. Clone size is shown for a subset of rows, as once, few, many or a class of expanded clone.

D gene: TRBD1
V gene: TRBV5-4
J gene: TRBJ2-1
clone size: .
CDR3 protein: CASSLGTGTHEQFF
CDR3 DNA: TGTGCCAGCAGCTTAGGGACAGGGACTCATGAGCAGTTCTTC

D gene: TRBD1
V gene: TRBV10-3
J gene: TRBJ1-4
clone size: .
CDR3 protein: CAISESTGYVLTF
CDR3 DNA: TGTGCCATCAGTGAGTCGACAGGGTACGTTTTGACCTTT

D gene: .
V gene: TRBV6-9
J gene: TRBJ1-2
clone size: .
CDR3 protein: CASSTTGPPRF
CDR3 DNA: TGTGCCAGCAGCACCACCGGGCCGCCGCGTTTC

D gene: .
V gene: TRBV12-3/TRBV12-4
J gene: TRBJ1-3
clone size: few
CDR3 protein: CASSRIGGSGNTIYF
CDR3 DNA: TGTGCCAGCAGCCGAATTGGGGGATCTGGAAACACCATATATTTT

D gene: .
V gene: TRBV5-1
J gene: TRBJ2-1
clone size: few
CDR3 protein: CASSLTVVGANINEQFF
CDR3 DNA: TGCGCCAGCAGCTTGACTGTCGTGGGAGCGAACATCAATGAGCAGTTCTTC

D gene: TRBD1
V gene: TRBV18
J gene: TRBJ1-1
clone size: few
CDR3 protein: CASSPVSPGQGSTEAFF
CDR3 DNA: TGTGCCAGCTCACCAGTTTCCCCGGGACAGGGGAGTACTGAAGCTTTCTTT

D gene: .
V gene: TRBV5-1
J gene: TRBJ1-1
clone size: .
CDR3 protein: CASTQSQGNTEAFF
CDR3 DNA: TGCGCCAGCACCCAATCGCAGGGAAACACTGAAGCTTTCTTT

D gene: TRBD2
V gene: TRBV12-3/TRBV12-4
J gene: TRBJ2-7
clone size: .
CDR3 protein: CASTGLAGLQLF
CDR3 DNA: TGTGCCAGCACCGGACTAGCGGGACTCCAACTCTTC

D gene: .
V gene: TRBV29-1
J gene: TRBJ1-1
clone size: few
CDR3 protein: CSVVRLGRIEAFF
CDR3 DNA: TGCAGCGTGGTAAGACTAGGCAGAATTGAAGCTTTCTTT

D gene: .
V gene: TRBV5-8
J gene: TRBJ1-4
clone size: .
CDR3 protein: CASSPGRVRTNEKLFF
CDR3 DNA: TGTGCCAGCAGCCCGGGGCGGGTCAGGACTAATGAAAAACTGTTTTTT

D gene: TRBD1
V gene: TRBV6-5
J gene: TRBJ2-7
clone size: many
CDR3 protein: CASSYSTGSQSYEQYF
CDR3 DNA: TGTGCCAGCAGTTACTCGACAGGGTCACAATCCTACGAGCAGTACTTC

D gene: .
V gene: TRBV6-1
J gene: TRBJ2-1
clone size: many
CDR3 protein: CASSSDVGLNNEQFF
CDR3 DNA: TGTGCCAGCAGCTCCGATGTTGGCTTAAACAATGAGCAGTTCTTC

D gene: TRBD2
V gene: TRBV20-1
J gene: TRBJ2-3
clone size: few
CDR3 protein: CSASPETSPRTQYF
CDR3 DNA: TGCAGTGCCTCCCCGGAGACTAGCCCCCGAACGCAGTATTTT

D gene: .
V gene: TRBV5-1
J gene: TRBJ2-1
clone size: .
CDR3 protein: CASRLGEVGEQFF
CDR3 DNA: TGCGCCAGCCGGCTCGGAGAGGTGGGTGAGCAGTTCTTC

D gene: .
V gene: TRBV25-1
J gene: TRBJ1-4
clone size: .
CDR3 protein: CASSGDGFSTNEKLFF
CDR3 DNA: TGTGCCAGCAGTGGAGACGGGTTCTCAACTAATGAAAAACTGTTTTTT

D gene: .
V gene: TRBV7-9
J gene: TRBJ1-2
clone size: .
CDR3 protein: CASSLDGSPYGYTF
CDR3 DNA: TGTGCCAGCAGCTTGGACGGCTCGCCCTATGGCTACACCTTC

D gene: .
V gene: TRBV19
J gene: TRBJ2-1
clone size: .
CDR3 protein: CASRRGKGISYNEQFF
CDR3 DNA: TGTGCCAGTAGGAGGGGGAAAGGGATCTCCTACAATGAGCAGTTCTTC

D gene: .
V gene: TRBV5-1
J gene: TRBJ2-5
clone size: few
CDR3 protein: CASSFVRTGQETQYF
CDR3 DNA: TGCGCCAGCAGCTTCGTTCGGACGGGACAAGAGACCCAGTACTTC

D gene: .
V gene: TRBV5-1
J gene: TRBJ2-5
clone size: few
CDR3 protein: CASSPGSNQETQYF
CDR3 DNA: TGCGCCAGCAGCCCAGGTTCAAACCAAGAGACCCAGTACTTC

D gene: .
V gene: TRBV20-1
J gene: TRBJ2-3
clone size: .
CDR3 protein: CSARESEYSTDTQYF
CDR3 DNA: TGCAGTGCTAGAGAGTCGGAATACTCCACAGATACGCAGTATTTT

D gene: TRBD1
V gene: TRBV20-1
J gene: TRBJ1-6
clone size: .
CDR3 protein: CSASGTENSPLHF
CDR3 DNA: TGCAGTGCCTCGGGGACAGAAAATTCACCCCTCCACTTT

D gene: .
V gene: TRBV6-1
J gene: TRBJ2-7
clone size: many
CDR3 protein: CASSEALGPSYEQYF
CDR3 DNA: TGTGCCAGCAGTGAAGCATTGGGACCCTCCTACGAGCAGTACTTC